This entry concerns a single T cell receptor (beta chain). Its specificity is unknown. This sample was taken from a study of cytomegalovirus exposure and HLA in healthy donors. Study observations and caveats: After further analysis at a later stage, 17,000 or so TCR beta sequences were associated with HLA alleles at 0.05 false discovery rate. According to an earlier analysis, most TCR beta V segments yielded productive rearrangements about 90% or about 30% of the time. Researchers reported in a later analysis that a missense DCLRE1C variant was tied to TCR beta V- and J-gene trimming.

PCR employed 60 Vbeta and 13 Jbeta primers. Data came from immunoSEQ multiplex PCR; TCRdb stores just in-frame clones and leaves some out. Its table lists about 200,000 clones. With 6 bases removed from V and 7 bases from J, the gap between germline ends came to 19 bases. Germline V CDR1 and CDR2: MNHEY, SMNVEV (reference sequence). The CDR3 loop spans 15 amino acids. The sequenced sample was PBMCs. The chain uses TRBV27 and TRBJ1-5; D is perhaps TRBD1 (5 bases). The clonotype originates from a girl aged 2 to 9 in good health and CMV-seropositive. In DNA form, the CDR3 reads TGTGCCAGCAGCTCACGTCCCGGGGCGGGACAGCCCCAGCATTTT. This translates into CASSSRPGAGQPQHF.